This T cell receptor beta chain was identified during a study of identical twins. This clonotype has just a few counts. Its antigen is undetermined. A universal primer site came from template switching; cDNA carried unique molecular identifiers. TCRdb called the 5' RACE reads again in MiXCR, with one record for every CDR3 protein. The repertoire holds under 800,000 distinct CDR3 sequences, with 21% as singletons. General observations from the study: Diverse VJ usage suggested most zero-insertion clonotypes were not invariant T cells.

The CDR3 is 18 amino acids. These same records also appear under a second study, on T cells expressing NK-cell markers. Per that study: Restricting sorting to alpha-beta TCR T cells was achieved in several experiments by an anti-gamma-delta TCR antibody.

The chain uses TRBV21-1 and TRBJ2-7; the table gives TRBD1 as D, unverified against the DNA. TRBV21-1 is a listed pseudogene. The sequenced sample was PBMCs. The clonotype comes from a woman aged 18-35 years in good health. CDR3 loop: CARRLISRGPGFSYEQYF. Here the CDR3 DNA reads TGTGCCAGGAGACTGATCTCCAGGGGCCCGGGCTTCTCCTACGAGCAGTACTTC.